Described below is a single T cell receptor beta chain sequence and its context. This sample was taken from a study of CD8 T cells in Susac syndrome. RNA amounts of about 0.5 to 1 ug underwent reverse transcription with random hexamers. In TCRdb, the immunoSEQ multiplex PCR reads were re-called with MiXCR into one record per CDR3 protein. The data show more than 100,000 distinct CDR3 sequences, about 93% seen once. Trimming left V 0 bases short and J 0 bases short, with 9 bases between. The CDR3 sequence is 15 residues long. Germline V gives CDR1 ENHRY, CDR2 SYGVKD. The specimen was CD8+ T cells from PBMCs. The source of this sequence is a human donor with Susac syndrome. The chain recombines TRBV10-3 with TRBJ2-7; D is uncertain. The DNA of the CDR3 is TGTGCCATCAGTGAGTCGATGGGGAACTCCTACGAGCAGTACTTC. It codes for CAISESMGNSYEQYF.